These 14 T cell receptor beta chains were sequenced from one sample in a study of beta chain features in type 1 diabetes. The whole isolated RNA underwent reverse transcription, so sequencing captured expressed TCRB transcripts. Using immunoSEQ multiplex PCR, the repertoire was profiled, and TCRdb retains in-frame clones only, with some absent. The table has about 150,000 clones, 9.2% seen once; the top ten hold roughly 0.7%. The sequenced sample consisted of central memory CD4+ T cells from blood. The receptors shown here come from a man younger than 30 in good health.

The V call is TRBV18, the J call TRBJ1-6; D perhaps matches TRBD1 (6 bases). Trimming took 3 bases from V and 11 from J, leaving 17 bases between them. This CDR3 contains 15 residues. In germline, CDR1 is KGHSH, CDR2 LQKENI. The CDR3 sequence: CASSPSAGDGPPLHF. The CDR3 DNA reads as TGTGCCAGCTCACCGTCGGCAGGGGATGGGCCACCCCTCCACTTT.

The chain has TRBV7-2 and TRBJ1-4; 9 bases line up with TRBD1. Germline V lookup: CDR1 SGHTA, CDR2 FQGNSA. Trimming removed 5 bases from V and 1 base from J; junction bases left unmatched: 2. This CDR3 has 15 amino acids. The DNA for the CDR3 is TGTGCCAGCAGCCGACAGGGGGTAACTAATGAAAAACTGTTTTTT. Translated, it gives CASSRQGVTNEKLFF.

The J gene is TRBJ2-5, the V gene TRBV5-4, with unresolved D. The J call may be mistaken, given a closer DNA end match to TRBJ2-7. The CDR3 covers 12 residues. Looked up from germline, CDR1 is SGHNT and CDR2 is YYREEE (reference sequence). The CDR3 region is CASSLASHEQYF. The CDR3 DNA reads TGTGCCAGCAGCTTGGCTAGTCACGAGCAGTACTTC.

This clone was seen only a few times. This rearrangement joins TRBV5-8 to TRBJ2-5; D is possibly TRBD1 (6 bases). V lost 0 bases and J lost 3, with 6 bases in between. Germline CDR1 is SGHTS and CDR2 is YDEGEE. CDR3 length: 13 amino acids. CDR3 amino acids: CASSLGTEETQYF. In nucleotides, the CDR3 is TGTGCCAGCAGCTTGGGGACAGAAGAGACCCAGTACTTC.

V usage is TRBV4-1 and J usage is TRBJ2-7; 7 bases align to TRBD1. CDR1 MGHRA and CDR2 YSYEKL come from the germline V gene. The J segment lost 5 bases and the V segment lost 1 base, leaving 11 bases of the junction unmatched. This CDR3 spans 16 amino acids. In DNA form, the CDR3 reads TGCGCCAGCAGCCAAGGCCCCCAGACAGGGAGCAACGAGCAGTACTTC. It codes for CASSQGPQTGSNEQYF.

The rearrangement links TRBV23-1 to TRBJ2-1, with a possible D match to TRBD1 (6 bases). TRBV23-1 is given ORF status, its function remaining uncertain. CDR3 length: 15 residues. V lost 4 bases and J 5 bases, leaving 15 bases between the germline ends. The DNA for the CDR3 is TGCGCCAGCAGTCGGACAGACGACCTTAACAATGAGCAGTTCTTC. Amino acid sequence: CASSRTDDLNNEQFF.

This clone was seen ten or more times. The J gene is TRBJ1-6, the V gene TRBV30, with 7 bases identical to TRBD1. The CDR3 runs to 13 residues. Germline values: CDR1 GTSNPN, CDR2 SVGIG (reference sequence). Trimming took 5 bases from V and 7 from J; bases not matched to a gene: 5. The CDR3 here is CAWVRDRNSPLHF. The CDR3 DNA follows: TGTGCCTGGGTCCGGGACAGAAATTCACCCCTCCACTTT.

The chain recombines TRBV6-5 with TRBJ1-4; possibly TRBD1 for D (6 bases). This CDR3 spans 16 amino acids. V was cut by 0 bases and J by 4 bases, with 12 bases left in between. The germline CDR1 and CDR2 sequences are MNHEY and SVGAGI. The CDR3 here is CASSYSSAGDNEKLFF. The CDR3 region has the DNA TGTGCCAGCAGTTACTCTTCGGCAGGGGATAATGAAAAACTGTTTTTT.

This clone occurred many times. The chain links TRBV10-3 to TRBJ1-5, with D maybe TRBD1 (6 bases). This CDR3 spans 14 amino acids. Trimming cost V 6 bases and J 12 bases, with 21 bases left between them. Germline V lookup: CDR1 ENHRY, CDR2 SYGVKD. CDR3 sequence: CAISPRGGKDDQHF. The CDR3 region has the DNA TGTGCCATCAGCCCACGGGGGGGCAAGGATGACCAGCATTTT.

The chain uses TRBV6-1 and TRBJ2-1; 11 bases match TRBD2. Trimming removed 2 bases from V and 6 bases from J; junction bases left unmatched: 3. This CDR3 has 15 residues. From germline, CDR1 is MNHNS and CDR2 SASEGT. This chain's CDR3 is CASSEMGLAANEQFF. The CDR3 DNA follows: TGTGCCAGCAGTGAAATGGGACTAGCGGCCAATGAGCAGTTCTTC.

This clone was seen only a few times. The chain links TRBV15 to TRBJ2-7; 8 bases are shared with TRBD1. The CDR3 runs 15 residues. Germline V gene lookup returns CDR1 LNHNV and CDR2 YYDKDF (reference sequence). J was trimmed by 5 bases and V by 0 bases; bases with no gene match: 6. The CDR3 region has the DNA TGTGCCACCAGCAGAGATGGCAGGGGGCGAGACGAGCAGTACTTC. Translated, it gives CATSRDGRGRDEQYF.

V gene TRBV19 combines with J gene TRBJ1-1, with D maybe TRBD1 (5 bases). This CDR3 is built from 16 residues. Germline V gives CDR1 LNHDA, CDR2 SQIVND (reference sequence). V was clipped by 1 base and J by 0 bases, with 12 bases between them. CDR3 sequence: CASSIARGTLNTEAFF. In DNA form, the CDR3 reads TGTGCCAGTAGTATAGCCCGGGGGACCTTGAACACTGAAGCTTTCTTT.

This CDR3 reads CASSEGTSGGMKTQYF. CDR3 bases: TGTGCCAGCAGTGAAGGAACTAGCGGGGGTATGAAGACCCAGTACTTC. The V gene is TRBV2, the J gene TRBJ2-5, with 11 bases that match TRBD2. The germline V gene encodes CDR1 SNHLY and CDR2 FYNNEI. The CDR3 is 16 amino acids. Trimming took 1 base from V and 6 from J; bases not matched to a gene: 7.

The chain joins TRBV19 to TRBJ1-5; 8 nucleotides align to TRBD1. The CDR3 is made up of 15 amino acids. J was trimmed by 0 bases and V by 4 bases; bases with no gene match: 2. Germline V gives CDR1 LNHDA, CDR2 SQIVND (reference sequence). This CDR3 is CASSTQGASNQPQHF. DNA of the CDR3: TGTGCCAGTAGTACGCAGGGGGCTAGCAATCAGCCCCAGCATTTT.